The clone carrying this T cell receptor (beta chain) was picked up a small number of times. The source of the sample is a study of T cells of healthy individuals. The CDR3 runs 14 residues. Trimming cost V 5 bases and J 5 bases; bases outside gene matches: 11. Per the germline V gene, CDR1 is GTSNPN and CDR2 is SVGIG (reference sequence). Via MiXCR, TCRdb re-called the 5' RACE reads, giving one row per CDR3 protein. The table has roughly 76,000 distinct CDR3 sequences, about 4.8% seen once. The rearrangement uses TRBV30 and TRBJ1-1; 7 positions agree with TRBD1. The origin of this receptor is a female donor in good health. The CDR3: CAWSKTGKGTEAFF. CDR3 nucleotides: TGTGCCTGGTCGAAGACAGGGAAAGGGACTGAAGCTTTCTTT.